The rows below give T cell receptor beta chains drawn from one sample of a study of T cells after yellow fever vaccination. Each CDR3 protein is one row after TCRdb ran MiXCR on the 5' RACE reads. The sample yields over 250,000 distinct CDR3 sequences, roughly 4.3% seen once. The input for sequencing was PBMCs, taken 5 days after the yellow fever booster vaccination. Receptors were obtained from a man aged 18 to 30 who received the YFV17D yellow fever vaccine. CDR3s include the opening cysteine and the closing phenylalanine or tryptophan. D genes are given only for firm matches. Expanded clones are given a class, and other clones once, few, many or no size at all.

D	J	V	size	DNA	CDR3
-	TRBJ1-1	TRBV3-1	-	TGTGCCAGCAGCCACCAGGGGTCCCGGGTAGAAGCTTTCTTT	CASSHQGSRVEAFF
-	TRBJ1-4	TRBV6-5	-	TGTGCCAGCAGCAGTTCGACAGATTCATATGAAAAACTGTTTTTT	CASSSSTDSYEKLFF
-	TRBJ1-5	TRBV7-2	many	TGTGCCAGCAGCTTAGACAGGGGCAATCAGCCCCAGCATTTT	CASSLDRGNQPQHF
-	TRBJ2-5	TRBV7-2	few	TGTGCCAGCAGTTTCACAGGGCTAAATAAAGAGACCCAGTACTTC	CASSFTGLNKETQYF
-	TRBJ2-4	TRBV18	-	TGTGCCAGCTCACCAGCGGGAAACATTCAGTACTTC	CASSPAGNIQYF
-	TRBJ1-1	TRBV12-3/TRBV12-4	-	TGTGCCAGCTATTCTCCCGCGGGACACATGAACACTGAAGCTTTCTTT	CASYSPAGHMNTEAFF
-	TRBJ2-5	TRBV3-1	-	TGTGCCAGCAGCCAAGATGTGGGGGCCTGGGAAGAGACCCAGTACTTC	CASSQDVGAWEETQYF
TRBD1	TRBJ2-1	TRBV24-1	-	TGTGCCACCAGTGATCCTGGACAGGTCAATGAGCAGTTCTTC	CATSDPGQVNEQFF
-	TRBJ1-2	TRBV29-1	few	TGCAGCGTTGAAGAGACTTTGGGGTCCTATGGCTACACCTTC	CSVEETLGSYGYTF
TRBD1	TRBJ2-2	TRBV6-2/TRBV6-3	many	TGTGCCAGCAGTCAAACCGGGACAGTTCTATCCACCGGGGAGCTGTTTTTT	CASSQTGTVLSTGELFF
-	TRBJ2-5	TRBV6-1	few	TGTGCCAGCAGTGCCCGCGGACAGAGAGAGACCCAGTACTTC	CASSARGQRETQYF
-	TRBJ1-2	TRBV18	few	TGTGCCAGCTCTCCAGAATCAGGGCTGTATGGCTACACCTTC	CASSPESGLYGYTF
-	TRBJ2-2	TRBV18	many	TGTGCCAGCTCACCACCGAGTACCGGGGAGCTGTTTTTT	CASSPPSTGELFF
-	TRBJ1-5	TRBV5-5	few	TGTGCCAGCAGCTTCCGAGCAACGGGAAGCAATCAGCCCCAGCATTTT	CASSFRATGSNQPQHF
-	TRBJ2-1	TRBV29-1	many	TGCAGCGGCCAGGGGATCTTATACAATGAGCAGTTCTTC	CSGQGILYNEQFF
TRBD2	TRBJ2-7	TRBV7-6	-	TGTGCCAGCAGCCTCCTACTAGCGGGGACGAGCTCCTACGAGCAGTACTTC	CASSLLLAGTSSYEQYF
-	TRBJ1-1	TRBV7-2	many	TGTGCCAGCAGCTCCTCCAGGTGGAACACTGAAGCTTTCTTT	CASSSSRWNTEAFF
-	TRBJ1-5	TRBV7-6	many	TGTGCCAGCAGCTTAGCGAGCGGGACCAATCAGCCCCAGCATTTT	CASSLASGTNQPQHF
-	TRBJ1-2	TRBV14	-	TGTGCCAGCAGCTGGGACGGGGGCATTCGCTACACCTTC	CASSWDGGIRYTF
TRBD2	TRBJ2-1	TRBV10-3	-	TGTGCCATCAGTGAGTCCAGACTAGCGGGGGGTGATGAGCAGTTCTTC	CAISESRLAGGDEQFF
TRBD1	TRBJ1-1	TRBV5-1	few	TGCGCCAGCAGCCCCGGGACAGGGAACGCTGAAGCTTTCTTT	CASSPGTGNAEAFF
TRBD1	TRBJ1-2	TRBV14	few	TGTGCCAGCAGCCAAGTCGCCGGGACAGGGAACTATGGCTACACCTTC	CASSQVAGTGNYGYTF
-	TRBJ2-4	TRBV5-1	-	TGCGCCAGCAGCTCGCCAGGGTCTGGGTCAAGTGGTCCCAAAAACATTCAGTACTTC	CASSSPGSGSSGPKNIQYF
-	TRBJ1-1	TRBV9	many	TGTGCCAGCAGCGTAATCCGGAATAACCGGAACACTGAAGCTTTCTTT	CASSVIRNNRNTEAFF
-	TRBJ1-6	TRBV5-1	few	TGCGCCAGCAGCTTGGTCAGTCACAATTCACCCCTCCACTTT	CASSLVSHNSPLHF
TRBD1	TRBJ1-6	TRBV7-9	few	TGTGCCAGCAGCATCTCCGGGACAGGGAATTCACCCCTCCACTTT	CASSISGTGNSPLHF
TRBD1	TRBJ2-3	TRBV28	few	TGTGCCAGCGCCGGGACAGCTAGCACAGATACGCAGTATTTT	CASAGTASTDTQYF
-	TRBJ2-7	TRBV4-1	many	TGCGCCAGCAGCCGTCAAAGAGGGGACAACGAGCAGTACTTC	CASSRQRGDNEQYF
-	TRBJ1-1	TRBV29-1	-	TGCAGCGTAACAAGCACTGAAGCTTTCTTT	CSVTSTEAFF
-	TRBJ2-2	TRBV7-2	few	TGTGCCAGCAGAATACAAATAGTGGCGGGCACCGGGGAGCTGTTTTTT	CASRIQIVAGTGELFF
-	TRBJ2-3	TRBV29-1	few	TGCAGCGTTGCGGAGGGTGGTAACACAGATACGCAGTATTTT	CSVAEGGNTDTQYF
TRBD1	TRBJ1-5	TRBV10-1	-	TGCGCCAGCAGAGGGGACAGGGCGTCGTTCCATTTT	CASRGDRASFHF
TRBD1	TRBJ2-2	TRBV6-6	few	TGTGCCAGCAGCCCCACCGGGACAGGGGGGAACGGGGAGCTGTTTTTT	CASSPTGTGGNGELFF
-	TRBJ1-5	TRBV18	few	TGTGCCAGCTCAAAAGGCAATCAGCCCCAGCATTTT	CASSKGNQPQHF
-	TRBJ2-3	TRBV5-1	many	TGCGCCAGCAGCCTAAACAGGGCCGGCACAGATACGCAGTATTTT	CASSLNRAGTDTQYF
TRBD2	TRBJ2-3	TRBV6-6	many	TGTGCCAGCAGTGCCTTACTAGCGGGAGCCCGTGATACGCAGTATTTT	CASSALLAGARDTQYF
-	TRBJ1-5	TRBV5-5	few	TGTGCCAGCAGCTTAACGGCGGCGGGCAATCAGCCCCAGCATTTT	CASSLTAAGNQPQHF
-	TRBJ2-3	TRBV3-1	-	TGTGCCAGCAGCCAAGAGCGACGTATACCAGATACGCAGTATTTT	CASSQERRIPDTQYF
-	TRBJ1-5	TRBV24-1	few	TGTGCCACCAGGGCAGGTGATAGCAATCAGCCCCAGCATTTT	CATRAGDSNQPQHF
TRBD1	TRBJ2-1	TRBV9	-	TGTGCCAGCAGCGAGGGACCGGGACAGGGCGACAATGAGCAGTTCTTC	CASSEGPGQGDNEQFF
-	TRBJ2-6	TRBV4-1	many	TGCGCCAGCAGCCCAGGGGAGGGGCCCTCACCTGGGGCCAACGTCCTGACTTTC	CASSPGEGPSPGANVLTF
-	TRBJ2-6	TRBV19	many	TGTGCCAGTAGTAATGGTGGTGTCTCTGGGGCCAACGTCCTGACTTTC	CASSNGGVSGANVLTF
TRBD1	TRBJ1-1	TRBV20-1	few	TGCAGTGCTAGATCCCCCGGACAGGTCGCTTTCTTT	CSARSPGQVAFF
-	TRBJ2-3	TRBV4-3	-	TGCGCCAGCAGCCAAGATCTACTAAGCACAGATACGCAGTATTTT	CASSQDLLSTDTQYF
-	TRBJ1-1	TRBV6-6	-	TGTGCCAGCAGACCCGGGGGGGGGGGCTGGGACACTGAAGCTTTCTTT	CASRPGGGGWDTEAFF
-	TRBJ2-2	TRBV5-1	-	TGCGCCAGCAGCCCCCGACTGGGGACGAACACCGGGGAGCTGTTTTTT	CASSPRLGTNTGELFF
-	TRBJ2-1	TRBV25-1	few	TGTGCCAGCAGTAGGAGGGGTTACGGCAATGAGCAGTTCTTC	CASSRRGYGNEQFF
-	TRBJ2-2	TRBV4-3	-	TGCGCCAGCAGCCAAACCGCACTCACCGGGGAGCTGTTTTTT	CASSQTALTGELFF
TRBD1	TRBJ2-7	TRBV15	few	TGTGCCACCAGCAGAGACCGCCCTGGACAGGTCTCCTACGAGCAGTACTTC	CATSRDRPGQVSYEQYF
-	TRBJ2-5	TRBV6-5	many	TGTGCCAGCAGTTCCAGTGGGGGGCGTGAAGAGACCCAGTACTTC	CASSSSGGREETQYF